These 32 T cell receptor beta chains originate from one sample sequenced in a study of OX40 agonist ivuxolimab in advanced cancers. Data came from immunoSEQ multiplex PCR; TCRdb stores just in-frame clones and leaves some out. The profile shows about 60,000 clones, about nine tenths of them singletons. This material consisted of CD4+ or CD8+ T cells sorted from blood, taken in a trial of the OX40 agonist ivuxolimab. Source of these receptors: an adult with an advanced solid tumor such as melanoma, head and neck, liver or kidney cancer.

The genes are TRBV7-7 and TRBJ2-5; 7 bases fit TRBD2. CDR3 length: 15 amino acids. Germline V gives CDR1 SSHAT, CDR2 FNYEAQ (reference sequence). V shed 5 bases and J 0 bases; nucleotides not matched to a gene: 6. For the CDR3, the DNA is TGTGCCAGCAGCCTCGCGCTAGCGGACCAAGAGACCCAGTACTTC. Its translation is CASSLALADQETQYF.

Only one count was recorded for this clone. The chain recombines TRBV28 with TRBJ2-7, with D unresolved. Per germline, CDR1 MDHEN and CDR2 SYDVKM. V was pared by 7 bases and J by 2 bases, with 15 bases between. This CDR3 has 14 residues. CDR3 protein: CASTPSSSPYEQYF. The DNA for the CDR3 is TGTGCCAGCACCCCAAGTTCTTCTCCCTACGAGCAGTACTTC.

This clone was recorded only once. This chain links TRBV29-1 with TRBJ2-7; maybe TRBD1 (6 bases). Germline loops: CDR1 SQVTM, CDR2 ANQGSEA. The CDR3 consists of 15 residues. Trimming pared 0 bases from V and 4 bases from J, leaving 16 bases between. CDR3 loop: CSVEEDRDTRYEQYF. The CDR3 bases are TGCAGCGTTGAAGAGGACCGGGACACTCGGTACGAGCAGTACTTC.

J is TRBJ1-3 and V is TRBV11-2; TRBD1 is a possible D gene (6 bases). The germline V gene encodes CDR1 SGHAT and CDR2 FQNNGV. The CDR3 runs to 14 residues. V was clipped by 6 bases and J by 7 bases, with 16 bases between them. The CDR3: CASRETGPGNTIYF. The CDR3 nucleotides read TGTGCCAGCAGGGAGACAGGCCCCGGGAACACCATATATTTT.

Only a few counts were recorded for this clone. This rearrangement joins TRBV6-1 to TRBJ1-2; D remains ambiguous. V was shortened by 10 bases and J by 8 bases, with 20 bases between the two germline ends. The CDR3 totals 13 residues. The germline V gene encodes CDR1 MNHNS and CDR2 SASEGT. The CDR3 coding sequence is TGTGCCACCCGAGAGATGATCACTGGCGGCTACACCTTC. It is translated as CATREMITGGYTF.

The V gene is TRBV7-6, the J gene TRBJ2-1; TRBD2 agrees at 11 bases. CDR1 SGHVS and CDR2 FNYEAQ come from the germline V gene. V dropped 6 bases and J dropped 2; count of bases not matched to a gene: 9. The CDR3 totals 17 residues. CDR3 amino acids: CASSSWTSGLTYNEQFF. CDR3 DNA: TGTGCCAGCAGTTCTTGGACTAGCGGGCTCACCTACAATGAGCAGTTCTTC.

The CDR3 reads CASSQDYGRVNEKLFF. CDR3 sequence (DNA): TGCGCCAGCAGCCAAGATTACGGCAGGGTAAATGAAAAACTGTTTTTT. This chain uses TRBV4-3 with TRBJ1-4; TRBD1 is a possible D gene (5 bases). The CDR3 has 16 residues. Germline CDR1 reads LGHNA; CDR2 reads YSLEER. Trimming shortened V by 0 bases and J by 5 bases, and 13 bases separated the two germline ends.

This chain links TRBV28 with TRBJ2-2, with D uncertain. This CDR3 is 13 amino acids long. The ends were cut back, 3 bases at V and 7 bases at J, with 9 bases in the middle. Germline CDR1 MDHEN, CDR2 SYDVKM. The CDR3 sequence: CASSFPVNGELFF. CDR3 DNA: TGTGCCAGCAGTTTTCCGGTAAACGGGGAGCTGTTTTTT.

The rearrangement joins TRBV28 to TRBJ1-4, with D perhaps TRBD1 (6 bases). The CDR3 is made up of 13 amino acids. The germline CDR1 and CDR2 sequences are MDHEN and SYDVKM. V was cut by 7 bases and J by 7 bases, with 13 bases left in between. CDR3 coding DNA: TGTGCCAGCACGAGGGGGTGGGGTGAAAAACTGTTTTTT. Translated, it gives CASTRGWGEKLFF. Supplemented by reference TRBV28 and TRBJ1-4, the full variable domain reads DVKVTQSSRYLVKRTGEKVFLECVQDMDHENMFWYRQDPGLGLRLIYFSYDVKMKEKGDIPEGYSVSREKKERFSLILESASTNQTSMYLCASTRGWGEKLFFGSGTQLSVL.

The chain combines TRBV11-3 with TRBJ2-7; 7 nucleotides match TRBD1. The germline CDR1 and CDR2 sequences are SGHNT and YENEEA. The CDR3 length is 13 residues. Trimming took 5 bases from V and 6 from J; bases not matched to a gene: 7. CDR3 in DNA: TGTGCCAGCAGCAGGGGGCATTCGACCGAGCAGTACTTC. This translates into CASSRGHSTEQYF. Based on the CDR3 plus reference TRBV11-3 and TRBJ2-7, the full variable domain is EAGVVQSPRYKIIEKKQPVAFWCNPISGHNTLYWYLQNLGQGPELLIRYENEEAVDDSQLPKDRFSAERLKGVDSTLKIQPAELGDSAVYLCASSRGHSTEQYFGPGTRLTVT.

The J gene is TRBJ2-3, the V gene TRBV5-4; D unclear. The CDR3 length is 14 residues. Per germline, CDR1 SGHNT and CDR2 YYREEE (reference sequence). V lost 2 bases and J lost 1, with 8 bases in between. In nucleotides, the CDR3 is TGTGCCAGCAGCTTTCACGGAGGCACAGATACGCAGTATTTT. This translates into CASSFHGGTDTQYF.

The chain carries TRBV6-1 and TRBJ2-3, with D hard to call. This CDR3 is built from 15 residues. Germline V gene lookup returns CDR1 MNHNS and CDR2 SASEGT. V gave up 0 bases and J gave up 1 base, with 8 bases separating them. In nucleotides, the CDR3 is TGTGCCAGCAGTGAAGCGCTAGGTGGCACAGATACGCAGTATTTT. The encoded protein is CASSEALGGTDTQYF.

V usage is TRBV27 and J usage is TRBJ2-1, with D maybe TRBD2 (6 bases). Per the germline V gene, CDR1 is MNHEY and CDR2 is SMNVEV (reference sequence). This CDR3 has 13 residues. Trimming pared 4 bases from V and 7 bases from J, leaving 11 bases between. CDR3 DNA sequence: TGTGCCAGCAGTTCTCAACTAGCAAATGAGCAGTTCTTC. Its translation is CASSSQLANEQFF.

V and J are TRBV7-2 and TRBJ1-3, with TRBD1 matching over 7 bases. This CDR3 comprises 15 residues. The ends lost 8 bases at V and 0 bases at J; junction bases unmatched: 7. The germline gives CDR1 SGHTA, CDR2 FQGNSA. The CDR3: CASARAGGSGNTIYF. The DNA for the CDR3 is TGTGCCAGCGCCAGGGCAGGGGGCTCTGGAAACACCATATATTTT.

The chain recombines TRBV28 with TRBJ1-4; no reliable D call. Looked up from germline, CDR1 is MDHEN and CDR2 is SYDVKM. There are 15 residues in the CDR3. Trimming removed 6 bases from V and 3 bases from J, with 14 bases in between. CDR3 DNA sequence: TGTGCCAGCAGCACCGTAGGCGGCCCTAATGAAAAACTGTTTTTT. This gives the protein CASSTVGGPNEKLFF.

The chain combines TRBV4-2 with TRBJ2-1; D call uncertain. The V end was cut by 0 bases, the J end by 4 bases, with 10 bases between. Per the germline V gene, CDR1 is LGHNA and CDR2 is YNFKEQ. The CDR3 loop spans 15 amino acids. The CDR3 DNA sequence: TGTGCCAGCAGCCAAGATCAGCCTTCTTACAATGAGCAGTTCTTC. Translating it yields CASSQDQPSYNEQFF.

V gene TRBV6-6 combines with J gene TRBJ1-3; D might be TRBD1 (6 bases). The germline V gene encodes CDR1 MNHNY and CDR2 SVGAGI (reference sequence). Trimming cost V 8 bases and J 5 bases, with 19 bases left between them. The CDR3 runs 15 residues. The CDR3 region is CASCIGGQGRNTIYF. The CDR3 DNA sequence: TGTGCCAGCTGTATCGGGGGCCAGGGCCGAAACACCATATATTTT.

This clone turned up a few times. The V and J genes are TRBV9 and TRBJ2-7, with 9 bases aligning to TRBD2. V trimming: 6 bases; J trimming: 6 bases; junction bases outside the gene matches: 10. The CDR3 consists of 14 residues. CDR1 and CDR2 from the germline V gene are SGDLS and YYNGEE. Here the CDR3 reads CASTRGAGGGEQYF. The DNA for the CDR3 is TGTGCCAGCACGCGAGGGGCGGGAGGGGGCGAGCAGTACTTC.

The chain combines TRBV2 with TRBJ1-1, with D tentatively TRBD1 (6 bases). CDR1 SNHLY and CDR2 FYNNEI come from the germline V gene. The germline V and J ends were trimmed by 7 bases and 1 base, with 13 bases remaining between them. CDR3 length equals 14 residues. The CDR3 reads CASKGDTENTEAFF. CDR3 in DNA: TGTGCCAGCAAAGGGGACACAGAGAACACTGAAGCTTTCTTT.

The V gene is TRBV9, the J gene TRBJ2-1; D may be TRBD1 or TRBD2 (5 bases each). The CDR3 loop spans 14 amino acids. The germline V and J ends were trimmed by 9 bases and 4 bases, with 17 bases remaining between them. Germline V gene lookup returns CDR1 SGDLS and CDR2 YYNGEE. The CDR3 here is CAKYRGPGYNEQFF. The CDR3 DNA sequence: TGTGCCAAATACCGGGGCCCTGGATACAATGAGCAGTTCTTC.

Here the CDR3 reads CASSPSREDIQYF. The CDR3, as DNA: TGTGCCAGCTCACCTTCCCGGGAAGACATTCAGTACTTC. J is TRBJ2-4 and V is TRBV18; weak D call: TRBD2 (5 bases). V dropped 3 bases and J dropped 8 bases, with 11 bases sitting between them. The CDR3 totals 13 residues. Looked up from germline, CDR1 is KGHSH and CDR2 is LQKENI. Full variable domain (rest looked up from reference TRBV18 and TRBJ2-4): NAGVMQNPRHLVRRRGQEARLRCSPMKGHSHVYWYRQLPEEGLKFMVYLQKENIIDESGMPKERFSAEFPKEGPSILRIQQVVRGDSAAYFCASSPSREDIQYFGAGTRLSVL.

This clone was counted only a few times. This chain uses TRBV9 with TRBJ1-2; 8 nucleotides agree with TRBD1. Trimming cost V 3 bases and J 7 bases; bases outside gene matches: 2. Germline V gene data show CDR1 as SGDLS and CDR2 as YYNGEE. The CDR3 is made up of 12 amino acids. The CDR3 reads CASSADRAGYTF. CDR3 in DNA: TGTGCCAGCAGCGCGGACAGGGCTGGCTACACCTTC.

The chain combines TRBV21-1 with TRBJ1-5. TRBV21-1 is marked as a pseudogene. This CDR3 spans 19 amino acids. The CDR3 is CASSKGRRGPSLSNQPQHF. The CDR3, as DNA: TGTGCCAGCAGCAAAGGCCGGAGGGGCCCATCCCTTAGCAATCAGCCCCAGCATTTT.

The chain couples TRBV6-5 to TRBJ2-7; D ambiguous. There are 13 residues in the CDR3. Trimming pared 6 bases from V and 4 bases from J, leaving 13 bases between. In germline, CDR1 is MNHEY, CDR2 SVGAGI. CDR3 loop: CASSMTYTYEQYF. In DNA form, the CDR3 reads TGTGCCAGCAGCATGACCTACACGTACGAGCAGTACTTC.

V usage is TRBV27 and J usage is TRBJ1-6; D unclear. The CDR3 is 16 residues long. The germline V and J ends were trimmed by 3 bases and 4 bases, with 13 bases remaining between them. Per the germline V gene, CDR1 is MNHEY and CDR2 is SMNVEV (reference sequence). The CDR3 sequence: CASSFRSTDYNSPLHF. The CDR3 nucleotides read TGTGCCAGCAGTTTTCGATCGACGGATTATAATTCACCCCTCCACTTT.

To note about this clone: Its ends do not fully match the called genes, so a read error is possible. The J gene is TRBJ2-1, the V gene TRBV30; 9 bases align to TRBD2. The CDR3 runs 11 residues. Germline CDR1 reads GTSNPN; CDR2 reads SVGIG (reference sequence). CDR3 in DNA: TGTGCCTGGAGTGTAGGGACTAGCCCGCTCTTC. Its translation is CAWSVGTSPLF.

The CDR3 coding sequence is TGTGCCAGCAGCCCAGGGGGGTATACAGGGCGGTCTACGGAGCAGTACTTC. Translation: CASSPGGYTGRSTEQYF. V is TRBV7-9 and J is TRBJ2-7; D is possibly TRBD1 (7 bases). This CDR3 is built from 17 residues. CDR1 is SEHNR, CDR2 FQNEAQ, per germline (reference sequence). V was pared by 5 bases and J by 7 bases, with 27 bases between.

This clone was seen only a few times. The chain joins TRBV2 to TRBJ2-7; 8 bases agree with TRBD1. J was trimmed by 4 bases and V by 7 bases; bases with no gene match: 6. CDR3 length: 13 amino acids. Germline CDR1 SNHLY, CDR2 FYNNEI. CDR3 nucleotides: TGTGCCAGCATGAGGGACAGGAATTACGAGCAGTACTTC. This encodes CASMRDRNYEQYF. The full variable domain, in which reference TRBV2 and TRBJ2-7 provide the parts outside the CDR3, is EPEVTQTPSHQVTQMGQEVILRCVPISNHLYFYWYRQILGQKVEFLVSFYNNEISEKSEIFDDQFSVERPDGSNFTLKIRSTKLEDSAMYFCASMRDRNYEQYFGPGTRLTVT.

Points on this clone: Its ends do not fully match the called genes, so a read error is possible. The CDR3 sequence is CASSLEGGERFF. CDR3 coding DNA: TGTGCCAGCAGCTTGGAGGGTGGCGAGCGGTTCTTC. The chain combines TRBV7-9 with TRBJ2-1; D is possibly TRBD2 (6 bases). The CDR3 has 12 residues. CDR1 is SEHNR and CDR2 is FQNEAQ in the germline V gene (reference sequence).

V usage is TRBV5-6 and J usage is TRBJ1-3; TRBD1 might be the D (6 bases). Looked up from germline, CDR1 is SGHDT and CDR2 is YYEEEE. Trimming left V 5 bases short and J 2 bases short, with 11 bases between. CDR3 length: 14 amino acids. The CDR3 region is CASRSAGAGNTIYF. The DNA for the CDR3 is TGTGCCAGCAGGTCTGCAGGGGCTGGAAACACCATATATTTT.

This chain joins TRBV12-1 and TRBJ1-5; TRBD1, the table's D call, lacks a check against the DNA. TRBV12-1 constitutes a pseudogene. The CDR3 loop spans 16 amino acids. The CDR3 DNA follows: TGTGCCAGCAGTCGACCAGGGTCTTATAGCAATCAGCCCCAGCATTTT. Protein product: CASSRPGSYSNQPQHF.

This clone has only one observation. The chain couples TRBV7-9 to TRBJ2-3; D is possibly TRBD1 (6 bases). The CDR3 sequence is 15 residues long. V dropped 3 bases and J dropped 2 bases, with 12 bases sitting between them. CDR1 is SEHNR, CDR2 FQNEAQ, per germline (reference sequence). The CDR3 protein is CASSFHRAATDTQYF. CDR3 sequence (DNA): TGTGCCAGCAGCTTTCACAGGGCAGCCACAGATACGCAGTATTTT.